This entry describes one T cell receptor (beta chain). This specimen belongs to a study of early T cells in non-severe SARS-CoV-2 infection. In the library, individual cDNA molecules carried attached unique molecular identifiers. TCRdb redid the calling of the 5' RACE reads with MiXCR, one entry per CDR3 protein. The sample lists about 83,000 distinct CDR3 sequences, roughly an eighth occurring once. In germline, CDR1 is SGHRS, CDR2 YFSETQ. The V and J ends lost 0 bases and 4 bases respectively, with 11 bases between them. This CDR3 contains 15 residues. The clonotype was recovered from an adult who was a healthcare worker with PCR-confirmed SARS-CoV-2 infection or an uninfected control (not recorded which). Specimen: whole blood. The chain is built from TRBV5-1 and TRBJ2-1; D is tentatively TRBD1 or TRBD2 (6 bases each). The CDR3 DNA is TGCGCCAGCAGCTTGGCGGGGGCAGAGTACAATGAGCAGTTCTTC. Its translation: CASSLAGAEYNEQFF.